This T cell receptor beta chain was identified during a study of T cell responses to AZD1222 COVID-19 vaccine. Study-wide background: Pooling was applied to second doses at about 4 or about 12 weeks. Regarding the study as a whole: CD4 TCRs linked to vaccination spanned spike, dominating at 160-218 and 743-854.

About this clone itself: Its specificity is not known.

Germline V gene lookup returns CDR1 MNHEY and CDR2 SMNVEV (reference sequence). This CDR3 spans 13 amino acids. Trimming stripped 4 bases from V and 3 bases from J, with 8 bases between. The data were produced by immunoSEQ multiplex PCR, yet TCRdb's version contains in-frame clones alone and is incomplete. Here the sample spans about 120,000 clones, roughly 90% being singletons. The source of this sequence is an adult in good health. Here the sequenced sample was peripheral blood, taken on day 0 of AZD1222 vaccination. The rearrangement uses TRBV27 and TRBJ2-3, with D unresolved. As DNA, the CDR3 is TGTGCCAGCAGTTGGCTATCTACAGATACGCAGTATTTT. Translated, it gives CASSWLSTDTQYF.